Sequencing of this T cell receptor beta chain was carried out in a study of identical twins. Overall study findings and caveats: Interpretation of the results relied on cross-sectional statistical analysis and not on following the same donors.

This clonotype turned up a few times. Its antigen is undetermined. Healthy Caucasians, and only they, were the donors. TCRdb used MiXCR to reprocess the 5' RACE reads, holding one entry per CDR3 protein. The table shows 500,000 to 600,000 distinct CDR3 sequences, with about 20% occurring only once. The V end lost 5 bases, the J end lost 0 bases, and 14 bases lay between the germline ends. Germline V lookup: CDR1 LGHDT, CDR2 YNNKEL (reference sequence). The CDR3 sequence is 15 residues long. These same data were also listed under a study on T cells expressing NK-cell markers. According to that study: Four donors likewise had their CD3+CD56-NKG2C+ fraction led by these clonotypes.

This TCR derives from a woman between 18 and 29 years old in good health. This chain uses TRBV3-1 with TRBJ2-7; the D gene is possibly TRBD2 (5 bases). The sequenced sample consisted of CD4+ T cells sorted from blood. This CDR3 is CASSAGSVSSYEQYF. The CDR3 nucleotides are TGTGCCAGCAGCGCTGGTAGCGTAAGCTCCTACGAGCAGTACTTC.